Below, 17 T cell receptor beta chains from the same sample are listed, as sequenced in a study of T cells in Graves' hyperthyroidism and ophthalmopathy. Amplification targeted TCR beta CDR3 regions from RNA transcripts. The primer set for the first-round RT-PCR of the TCR CDR3 was HTBI. TCRdb passed the multiplex PCR reads through MiXCR, listing each CDR3 protein once. The sample holds about 600,000 distinct CDR3 sequences, 12% to 15% seen once. Input material: blood. The source of these receptors is a woman aged 18 to 35 with Graves' ophthalmopathy.

This clonotype was counted at least ten times. The chain combines TRBV28 with TRBJ1-5, with D maybe TRBD1 (6 bases). The CDR3 has 15 residues. Germline V CDR1 and CDR2: MDHEN, SYDVKM. The ends were cut back, 7 bases at V and 2 bases at J, with 15 bases in the middle. The CDR3 DNA is TGTGCCAGCAAACTCACAGGGAGTGGCAATCAGCCCCAGCATTTT. Translation: CASKLTGSGNQPQHF. Full variable domain (remainder filled in from reference TRBV28 and TRBJ1-5): DVKVTQSSRYLVKRTGEKVFLECVQDMDHENMFWYRQDPGLGLRLIYFSYDVKMKEKGDIPEGYSVSREKKERFSLILESASTNQTSMYLCASKLTGSGNQPQHFGDGTRLSIL.

This clonotype was observed many times. The V call is TRBV30, the J call TRBJ2-7; 8 positions agree with TRBD2. The trim removed 1 base at V and 2 bases at J, leaving 10 bases unmatched. The CDR3 totals 16 residues. Germline-derived CDR1 and CDR2 are GTSNPN and SVGIG (reference sequence). CDR3 nucleotide sequence: TGTGCCTGGAGTGGGGGTTGGGTAGCGGGACCCTACGAGCAGTACTTC. This codes for CAWSGGWVAGPYEQYF.

This clonotype was seen many times. The chain links TRBV7-2 to TRBJ2-3, with 7 positions matching TRBD2. Germline trimming cut 4 bases from V and 3 bases from J; bases unmatched to any gene: 10. The germline V gene has CDR1 SGHTA and CDR2 FQGNSA. The length of the CDR3 is 16 residues. CDR3 amino acids: CASSWGGRGETDTQYF. The CDR3 DNA sequence: TGTGCCAGCAGCTGGGGCGGGAGAGGGGAAACAGATACGCAGTATTTT.

This clonotype was observed at least ten times. The chain employs TRBV9 and TRBJ1-1; possible D gene TRBD1, 6 bases. There are 13 residues in the CDR3. Per germline, CDR1 SGDLS and CDR2 YYNGEE. V was trimmed by 7 bases and J by 7 bases, leaving 17 bases between them. The CDR3 loop is CASGPGVWGEAFF. CDR3 nucleotide sequence: TGTGCCAGCGGCCCAGGGGTTTGGGGTGAAGCTTTCTTT.

This clonotype appeared many times. V usage is TRBV20-1 and J usage is TRBJ1-2; the D gene is possibly TRBD1 (6 bases). Trimming removed 3 bases from V and 8 bases from J, with 19 bases in between. Germline V gene data show CDR1 as DFQATT and CDR2 as SNEGSKA (reference sequence). This CDR3 is 14 amino acids long. DNA for the CDR3: TGCAGTGCTAGGAGGCAGGGGAAGATGTGGGGCTACACCTTC. This gives the protein CSARRQGKMWGYTF.

Only a few counts were recorded for this clonotype. An end of the junction differs from the germline gene, which may be a read error. The chain carries TRBV7-7 and TRBJ2-1, with D possibly matching TRBD2 (6 bases). The CDR3 is 15 residues long. Germline V CDR1 and CDR2: SSHAT, FNYEAQ (reference sequence). The CDR3 DNA is TGTGCTAGCAGCTACGGCCAGGGAGGAAGCAATGAGCAGTTCTTC. As protein: CASSYGQGGSNEQFF.

In this sample, this clonotype turned up a few times. The chain combines TRBV19 with TRBJ2-5; D is uncertain. Germline CDR1 and CDR2: LNHDA and SQIVND (reference sequence). V shed 3 bases and J shed 5 bases, with 13 bases lying between them. The CDR3 extends over 14 amino acids. Here the CDR3 reads CASSMSDWLETQYF. CDR3 DNA sequence: TGTGCCAGTAGTATGTCCGACTGGTTGGAGACCCAGTACTTC.

This clonotype was seen repeatedly, ten times or more. V is TRBV20-1 and J is TRBJ2-7; D gene unclear. Germline-derived CDR1 and CDR2 are DFQATT and SNEGSKA (reference sequence). Trimming shortened V by 3 bases and J by 0 bases, and 9 bases separated the two germline ends. The CDR3 spans 13 residues. The CDR3 sequence: CSASYMGSYEQYF. The CDR3 DNA sequence: TGCAGTGCTAGTTACATGGGCTCCTACGAGCAGTACTTC.

This clonotype was counted many times. The chain recombines TRBV19 with TRBJ2-1; 11 bases align to TRBD2. With 3 bases clipped from V and 8 bases from J, the junction kept 9 bases outside the gene matches. The CDR3 sequence is 16 residues long. Germline lookup yields CDR1 LNHDA and CDR2 SQIVND (reference sequence). The CDR3 region has the DNA TGTGCCAGTAGTATTGGTCTAGCGGGAGGTCTGGATGAGCAGTTCTTC. Its translation is CASSIGLAGGLDEQFF.

The sample holds many counts of this clonotype. The chain combines TRBV28 with TRBJ1-4; 10 nucleotides align to TRBD1. The CDR3 is 14 residues long. Looked up from germline, CDR1 is MDHEN and CDR2 is SYDVKM. V lost 4 bases and J lost 8; bases outside the gene matches: 4. The chain's CDR3 is CASSSRDRGEKLFF. Written as DNA, the CDR3 is TGTGCCAGCAGTTCCCGGGACAGGGGAGAAAAACTGTTTTTT.

This chain links TRBV20-1 with TRBJ1-2; D unclear. CDR1 and CDR2 (germline): DFQATT, SNEGSKA (reference sequence). V lost 0 bases, J lost 4 bases, and 12 bases lay in between. The CDR3 is made up of 14 amino acids. The CDR3 DNA reads as TGCAGTGCTAGAGATTCAGGCCAAGTCTATGGCTACACCTTC. As protein: CSARDSGQVYGYTF.

A single count supports this clonotype. A much larger clone lies one base from this, so it may be a read error. The chain employs TRBV12-3 or TRBV12-4 and TRBJ1-2, with unresolved D. This CDR3 region has 12 residues. The ends were cut back, 8 bases at V and 8 bases at J, with 15 bases in the middle. The CDR3 DNA follows: TGTGCCAGCTCTGGCAGTGTCAGCGGCTACACCTTC. Protein product: CASSGSVSGYTF.

In regard to this clonotype: A clone one base away is much larger, so this may be a read error. This sequence joins TRBV12-3 or TRBV12-4 and TRBJ1-5; D is possibly TRBD1 (6 bases). V was clipped by 4 bases and J by 6 bases, with 7 bases between them. The CDR3 has 12 residues. The CDR3 bases are TGTGCCAGCAGTTCAGGGGTTCAGCCCCAGCATTTT. As protein: CASSSGVQPQHF.

The CDR3 DNA is TGTGCCAGCTCACCACCGGCCTACAGGGATGAGCAGTTCTTC. Translated, it gives CASSPPAYRDEQFF. The gene calls are TRBV18 and TRBJ2-1; possibly TRBD1 for D (6 bases). The germline V and J ends were trimmed by 0 bases and 8 bases, with 11 bases remaining between them. The CDR3 sequence is 14 residues long. The germline V gene encodes CDR1 KGHSH and CDR2 LQKENI.

This clonotype was observed many times. V is TRBV6-1 and J is TRBJ2-2; 10 bases are shared with TRBD1. The length of the CDR3 is 15 residues. Germline CDR1 reads MNHNS; CDR2 reads SASEGT. The ends lost 5 bases at V and 7 bases at J; junction bases unmatched: 7. CDR3 in amino acids: CASSYEGQGFGELFF. The CDR3 nucleotides are TGTGCCAGCAGTTACGAGGGACAGGGGTTCGGGGAGCTGTTTTTT.

This clonotype was counted at least ten times. The rearrangement links TRBV6-1 to TRBJ1-2, with D possibly being TRBD1 (6 bases). The germline V and J ends were trimmed by 1 base and 0 bases, with 15 bases remaining between them. This CDR3 has 17 amino acids. Per germline, CDR1 MNHNS and CDR2 SASEGT. The CDR3 nucleotides read TGTGCCAGCAGTGAAGTAGGGGGAGGTGTTACTAACTATGGCTACACCTTC. Protein product: CASSEVGGGVTNYGYTF.

As concerns this clonotype: It is unclear where the CDR3 begins or ends on the DNA, so no DNA is shown, and the CDR3 is as TCRdb lists it. The rearrangement links TRBV6-2 or TRBV6-3 to TRBJ1-6; the table assigns TRBD1, which was not confirmed against the DNA. The germline gives CDR1 MNHEY, CDR2 SVGEGT. The CDR3 region is 24 residues in length, termini included. Here the CDR3 reads CASSPWVNSYEQYFGPGYNSPLHF.